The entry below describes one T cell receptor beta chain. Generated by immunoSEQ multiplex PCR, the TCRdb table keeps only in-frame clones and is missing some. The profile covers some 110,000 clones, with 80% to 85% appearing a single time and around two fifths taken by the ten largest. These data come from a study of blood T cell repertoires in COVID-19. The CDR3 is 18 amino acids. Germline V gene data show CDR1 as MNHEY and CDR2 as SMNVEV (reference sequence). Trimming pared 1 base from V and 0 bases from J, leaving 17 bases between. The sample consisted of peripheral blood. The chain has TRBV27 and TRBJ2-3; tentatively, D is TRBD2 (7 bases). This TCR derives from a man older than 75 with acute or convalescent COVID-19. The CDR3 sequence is CASSLLGGGLSSTDTQYF. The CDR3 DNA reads TGTGCCAGCAGTTTATTAGGGGGAGGGTTATCTAGCACAGATACGCAGTATTTT.